Below are 8 T cell receptor beta chains sequenced from a single sample in a study of spatial heterogeneity in lung cancer. Study-level results: In tumors, expanded intratumoral alpha and beta TCR counts tracked mutation counts.

Specified time point: sample taken at primary tumor resection. Their antigens are not known. A single record per CDR3 protein comes from TCRdb applying MiXCR to the 5' RACE reads. The table shows about 5,700 distinct CDR3 sequences, with roughly 16% occurring only once. Source: lung tumor tissue, taken at surgery. The origin of the receptors is a male donor with early-stage non-small cell lung cancer.

The chain is built from TRBV20-1 and TRBJ2-3, with 8 bases aligning to TRBD2. In germline, CDR1 is DFQATT, CDR2 SNEGSKA (reference sequence). The CDR3 covers 13 residues. V shed 8 bases and J 9 bases; nucleotides not matched to a gene: 13. CDR3 sequence reads: CSPRTGGLGTQYF. In nucleotides, the CDR3 is TGCAGTCCCCGAACGGGGGGGCTAGGGACGCAGTATTTT.

This rearrangement joins TRBV29-1 to TRBJ2-2; possible D gene TRBD1, 7 bases. Trimming shortened V by 6 bases and J by 2 bases, and 13 bases separated the two germline ends. There are 14 residues in the CDR3. Per the germline V gene, CDR1 is SQVTM and CDR2 is ANQGSEA. The CDR3 reads CSVSRGANTGELFF. The CDR3, as DNA: TGCAGCGTCTCCAGGGGGGCCAACACCGGGGAGCTGTTTTTT.

By share, this clonotype ranks as large. V usage is TRBV25-1 and J usage is TRBJ2-7; D remains ambiguous. There are 14 residues in the CDR3. Trimming removed 3 bases at V and 2 bases at J, with 11 bases between. CDR1 is MGHDK and CDR2 is SYGVNS in the germline V gene. In DNA, the CDR3 is TGTGCCAGCAGTGACTTGACTCAGACCTACGAGCAGTACTTC. Translating gives CASSDLTQTYEQYF.

By frequency in the sample, this clonotype is medium-sized (0.01 to 0.1%). The chain has TRBV6-2 or TRBV6-3 and TRBJ1-2; D not resolved. Germline V lookup: CDR1 MNHEY, CDR2 SVGEGT. This CDR3 has 12 amino acids. Trimming removed 8 bases at V and 4 bases at J, with 11 bases between. The CDR3 nucleotides read TGTGCCAGCCGGACGACTATCTATGGCTACACCTTC. Translated: CASRTTIYGYTF.

This clonotype was detected many times. The chain uses TRBV30 and TRBJ2-7; D uncertain. Per germline, CDR1 GTSNPN and CDR2 SVGIG (reference sequence). The CDR3 spans 13 residues. Deletions cut 6 bases from V and 0 bases from J, with 12 bases between. This chain's CDR3 is CACLKAPSYEQYF. CDR3 bases: TGTGCCTGTTTGAAGGCCCCCTCCTACGAGCAGTACTTC.

This clonotype qualifies as medium-sized. The rearrangement joins TRBV24-1 to TRBJ1-1, with D perhaps matching TRBD1 (5 bases). The CDR3 totals 15 residues. Germline V gene data show CDR1 as KGHDR and CDR2 as SFDVKD. V gave up 6 bases and J gave up 0 bases, with 13 bases separating them. In DNA form, the CDR3 reads TGTGCCACCAGTCTTGGGACGGGTATGAACACTGAAGCTTTCTTT. It encodes CATSLGTGMNTEAFF.

This clonotype is medium-sized in the sample. The genes are TRBV24-1 and TRBJ2-5; TRBD1 or TRBD2 may be the D gene (5 bases each). Germline loops: CDR1 KGHDR, CDR2 SFDVKD. The CDR3 is made up of 13 amino acids. Trimming removed 7 bases at V and 5 bases at J, with 13 bases between. The CDR3 here is CATSPGPAETQYF. The CDR3 DNA reads as TGTGCCACCAGCCCGGGGCCCGCGGAGACCCAGTACTTC.

In its sample, this clonotype is medium-sized. The chain employs TRBV7-6 and TRBJ1-5; tentatively, D is TRBD1 (5 bases). Germline values: CDR1 SGHVS, CDR2 FNYEAQ. The V end was cut by 0 bases, the J end by 3 bases, with 9 bases between. The CDR3 sequence is 15 residues long. CDR3 sequence (DNA): TGTGCCAGCAGCTTAGCGTGGGGGAACAATCAGCCCCAGCATTTT. Its protein product is CASSLAWGNNQPQHF.